This T cell receptor beta chain was sequenced for a study of blood T cell repertoires in COVID-19. In the study overall: Samples came from the United States, Italy and Spain, spanning acute and convalescent COVID-19.

The repertoire was sequenced with immunoSEQ multiplex PCR; TCRdb's copy has only in-frame clones and lacks some. The data contain more than 45,000 clones, 86% of them singletons. CDR3 length equals 14 residues. Per the germline V gene, CDR1 is MNHEY and CDR2 is SMNVEV (reference sequence). Losses at the gene ends were 6 bases for V and 4 bases for J; bases not matched to a gene: 7. Sequenced: peripheral blood. The genes are TRBV27 and TRBJ2-7; 9 nucleotides agree with TRBD1. The receptor comes from an elderly woman with acute or convalescent COVID-19. CDR3 sequence: CASSRRDREYEQYF. The CDR3 DNA reads TGTGCCAGCAGCCGCCGGGACAGGGAATACGAGCAGTACTTC.